The 14 T cell receptor beta chains below were found in one sample sequenced in a study of T-cell reconstitution after alpha-beta-depleted transplantation in children. Study-wide results and caveats: One year after transplant, T-cell counts and diversity came mostly from newly produced T cells.

During its preparation, the TCRbeta library received unique molecular identifiers. TCRdb recomputed calls from the PCR reads with MiXCR, one row per CDR3 protein. This sample has hundreds of thousands of distinct CDR3 sequences, with 7.5% to 9% found just once. No antigen is known for these receptors. Sequencing was performed on peripheral blood, taken 360 days after TCRalphabeta/CD19-depleted stem cell transplant. Source of these receptors: a female patient aged 2-9 years who had a stem cell transplant for Fanconi anemia, so the T cells may come from the graft donor.

The sample holds many counts of this clonotype. V is TRBV5-1 and J is TRBJ2-3; 9 positions match TRBD2. Per germline, CDR1 SGHRS and CDR2 YFSETQ. Trimming took 2 bases from V and 2 from J; bases not matched to a gene: 3. The CDR3 has 15 residues. CDR3 loop: CASSLGTSPTDTQYF. The CDR3 DNA follows: TGCGCCAGCAGCTTAGGGACTAGCCCCACAGATACGCAGTATTTT.

This rearrangement joins TRBV9 to TRBJ1-6, with TRBD1 matching over 7 bases. Germline CDR1 and CDR2: SGDLS and YYNGEE. CDR3 length: 15 amino acids. V dropped 6 bases and J dropped 0; count of bases not matched to a gene: 3. In DNA, the CDR3 is TGTGCCAGCACCAGGGACAGCTCCTATAATTCACCCCTCCACTTT. It translates to CASTRDSSYNSPLHF.

This clonotype was detected only a few times. The chain couples TRBV20-1 to TRBJ1-2; a weak D match, TRBD1 (6 bases). The V end lost 3 bases, the J end lost 3 bases, and 17 bases lay between the germline ends. There are 15 residues in the CDR3. Looked up from germline, CDR1 is DFQATT and CDR2 is SNEGSKA (reference sequence). CDR3 sequence (DNA): TGCAGTGCTAGGGCGTTGGGGGCGCGGGACTATGGCTACACCTTC. Translating gives CSARALGARDYGYTF.

This clonotype has a count of ten or more. The chain carries TRBV9 and TRBJ2-2; D perhaps matches TRBD1 (5 bases). V was clipped by 4 bases and J by 6 bases, with 22 bases between them. Germline V gene sequence: CDR1 SGDLS, CDR2 YYNGEE. The CDR3 is made up of 17 amino acids. CDR3 nucleotides: TGTGCCAGCAGCCCTATTTTTCTTGGGGCCCTTGCCGGGGAGCTGTTTTTT. Translated: CASSPIFLGALAGELFF.

Ten or more counts support this clonotype. CDR3 sequence (DNA): TGTGCCAGCAGCTTATCGCGAGGTCGGTACAATGAGCAGTTCTTC. Protein product: CASSLSRGRYNEQFF. This rearrangement joins TRBV7-8 to TRBJ2-1; D unresolved. The CDR3 consists of 15 residues. Deletions cut 2 bases from V and 4 bases from J, with 12 bases between. Germline CDR1 reads SGHVS; CDR2 reads FQNEAQ.

This clonotype was recorded many times. The V gene is TRBV28, the J gene TRBJ2-7; TRBD1 agrees at 8 bases. Looked up from germline, CDR1 is MDHEN and CDR2 is SYDVKM. J gave up 4 bases and V 6 bases, and 8 bases lay outside the gene matches. CDR3 length: 14 residues. This CDR3 is CASSRWDRIYEQYV. Written as DNA, the CDR3 is TGTGCCAGCAGCCGCTGGGACAGGATATACGAGCAGTACGTC.

The chain recombines TRBV28 with TRBJ2-1; 10 bases map to TRBD2. Germline-derived CDR1 and CDR2 are MDHEN and SYDVKM. The CDR3 runs 18 residues. V trimming: 6 bases; J trimming: 4 bases; junction bases outside the gene matches: 15. The CDR3 sequence is CASSPPSSGLARYNEQFF. CDR3 bases: TGTGCCAGCAGCCCACCCTCCTCGGGACTAGCGAGATACAATGAGCAGTTCTTC.

The genes are TRBV5-1 and TRBJ2-7; the D gene is possibly TRBD1 (6 bases). Trimming left V 4 bases short and J 5 bases short, with 16 bases between. Germline V lookup: CDR1 SGHRS, CDR2 YFSETQ. The CDR3 is 14 amino acids. CDR3 in amino acids: CASSTTPAGDEQYV. The CDR3 nucleotides read TGCGCCAGCAGCACCACACCCGCAGGGGACGAGCAGTACGTC.

This clonotype was recorded at least ten times. The chain carries TRBV20-1 and TRBJ2-5; TRBD2 matches at 7 bases. CDR3 length: 12 residues. CDR1 is DFQATT and CDR2 is SNEGSKA in the germline V gene (reference sequence). V shed 2 bases and J 3 bases; nucleotides not matched to a gene: 0. DNA of the CDR3: TGCAGTGCTAGACGGGGGGAAGAGACCCAGTACTTC. It is translated as CSARRGEETQYF.

This clonotype was counted a few times. The chain joins TRBV6-4 to TRBJ2-1; 9 nucleotides agree with TRBD2. V gave up 4 bases and J gave up 9 bases; unmatched junction bases: 10. The length of the CDR3 is 15 residues. CDR1 and CDR2 (germline): MRHNA, SNTAGT. The CDR3 DNA reads as TGTGCCAGCAGTGCTGCTAGCGGGGTCCCGGGTGAGCAGTTCTTC. Translating it yields CASSAASGVPGEQFF.

This clonotype was seen at least ten times. The chain combines TRBV30 with TRBJ2-5, with 7 bases lining up with TRBD1. The CDR3 extends over 15 amino acids. Germline V gives CDR1 GTSNPN, CDR2 SVGIG (reference sequence). V shed 0 bases and J 1 base; nucleotides not matched to a gene: 5. CDR3 amino acids: CAWSVHRTGQETQYF. CDR3 in DNA: TGTGCCTGGAGTGTCCATCGGACAGGCCAAGAGACCCAGTACTTC.

The chain recombines TRBV2 with TRBJ2-2; TRBD2 aligns across 11 bases. Unmatched junction bases numbered 4, after V lost 4 bases and J lost 3 bases. From germline, CDR1 is SNHLY and CDR2 FYNNEI. This CDR3 has 16 amino acids. For the CDR3, the DNA is TGTGCCAGCAGTGTTAGCGGGGGGGCCGACACCGGGGAGCTGTTTTTT. It is translated as CASSVSGGADTGELFF. Filled out from reference TRBV2 and TRBJ2-2, the complete variable domain reads EPEVTQTPSHQVTQMGQEVILRCVPISNHLYFYWYRQILGQKVEFLVSFYNNEISEKSEIFDDQFSVERPDGSNFTLKIRSTKLEDSAMYFCASSVSGGADTGELFFGEGSRLTVL.

This clonotype appeared many times. The rearrangement joins TRBV6-1 to TRBJ1-4; 7 positions match TRBD1. The germline CDR1 and CDR2 sequences are MNHNS and SASEGT. J was trimmed by 4 bases and V by 6 bases; bases with no gene match: 5. This CDR3 has 14 amino acids. In nucleotides, the CDR3 is TGTGCCAGCAGCCCGCAGGGGGTTAATGAAAAACTGTTTTTT. Residues: CASSPQGVNEKLFF.

This clonotype was seen many times. This chain uses TRBV20-1 with TRBJ2-1, with D possibly TRBD1 on 6 matching bases. Trimming left V 6 bases short and J 2 bases short, with 14 bases between. The V gene's germline CDR1 is DFQATT and CDR2 SNEGSKA (reference sequence). The CDR3 loop spans 14 amino acids. This CDR3 reads CSAWGHLAYNEQFF. The CDR3 region has the DNA TGCAGTGCGTGGGGACACCTCGCCTACAATGAGCAGTTCTTC.